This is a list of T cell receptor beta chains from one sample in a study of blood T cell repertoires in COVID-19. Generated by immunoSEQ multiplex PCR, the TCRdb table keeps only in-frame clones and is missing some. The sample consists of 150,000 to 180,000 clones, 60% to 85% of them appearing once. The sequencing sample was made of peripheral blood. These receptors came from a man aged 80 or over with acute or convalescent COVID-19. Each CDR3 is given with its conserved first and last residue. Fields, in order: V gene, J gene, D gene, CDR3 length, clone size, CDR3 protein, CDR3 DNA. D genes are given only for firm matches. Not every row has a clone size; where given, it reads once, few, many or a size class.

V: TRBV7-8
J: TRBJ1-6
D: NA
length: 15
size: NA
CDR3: CASSGPGLYNSPLHF
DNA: TGTGCCAGCAGTGGGCCGGGACTCTATAATTCACCCCTCCACTTT

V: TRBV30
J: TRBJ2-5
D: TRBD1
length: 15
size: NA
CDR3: CAWSVMGTGAETQYF
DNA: TGTGCCTGGAGTGTAATGGGGACAGGGGCAGAGACCCAGTACTTC

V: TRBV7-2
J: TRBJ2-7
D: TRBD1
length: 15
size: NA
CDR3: CASSLGGQGSYEQYF
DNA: TGTGCCAGCAGCTTAGGAGGACAGGGCTCCTACGAGCAGTACTTC

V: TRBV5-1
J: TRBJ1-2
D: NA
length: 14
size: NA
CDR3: CASSSDWTAYGYTF
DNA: TGCGCCAGCAGCTCGGATTGGACAGCGTATGGCTACACCTTC

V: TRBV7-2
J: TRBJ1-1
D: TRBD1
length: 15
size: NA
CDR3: CASSDRDRLNTEAFF
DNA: TGTGCCAGCAGCGATCGGGACAGGCTGAACACTGAAGCTTTCTTT

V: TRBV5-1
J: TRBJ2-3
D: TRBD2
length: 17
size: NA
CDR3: CASSSSWTSGSTDTQYF
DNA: TGCGCCAGCAGCTCGTCCTGGACTAGCGGATCCACAGATACGCAGTATTTT

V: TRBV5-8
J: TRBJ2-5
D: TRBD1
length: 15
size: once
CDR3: CASNPGTGGLETQYF
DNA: TGTGCCAGCAACCCCGGGACAGGGGGCTTAGAGACCCAGTACTTC

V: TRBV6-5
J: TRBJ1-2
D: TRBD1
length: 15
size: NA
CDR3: CASRTLQGDGSGYTF
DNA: TGTGCCAGCAGGACCCTACAGGGGGACGGCTCTGGCTACACCTTC

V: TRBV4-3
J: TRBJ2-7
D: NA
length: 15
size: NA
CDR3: CASSQVGDLRDEQYF
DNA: TGCGCCAGCAGCCAAGTTGGAGATCTGAGGGACGAGCAGTACTTC

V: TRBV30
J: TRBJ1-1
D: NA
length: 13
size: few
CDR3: CAWSVFRATEAFF
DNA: TGTGCCTGGAGTGTATTCAGGGCCACTGAAGCTTTCTTT